This TCR beta chain was obtained from a study of blood T cell repertoires in COVID-19. Study overall: Specimens from acute and convalescent COVID-19 originated in the United States, Italy and Spain. Sources were T cells, B-cell-depleted T cells, or PBMCs; the material itself was cDNA or gDNA.

Per the original methods: Reference gene primer amplification yielded estimated nucleated cell counts. TCRdb keeps only in-frame clones here, not all; method: immunoSEQ multiplex PCR. V, J and clone size reflect that table, while D and trimming were determined from the DNA. The sample contains about 35,000 clones, approximately 85% of which appear only once. Sequencing was carried out using peripheral blood. The clonotype comes from a man aged 55 to 70 with active or convalescent COVID-19.

CDR3 in DNA: TGTGCCAGCAGCCAAGCTAGCGGGAGAAGAATGGGGAATGAGCAGTTCTTC. It translates to CASSQASGRRMGNEQFF. The rearrangement links TRBV4-2 to TRBJ2-1; 10 nucleotides agree with TRBD2. CDR1 is LGHNA, CDR2 YNFKEQ, per germline. With 1 base clipped from V and 7 bases from J, the junction kept 10 bases outside the gene matches. This CDR3 region has 17 residues.